This T cell receptor beta chain appears in the sequencing data of a study of blood T cells in healthy people across ages (dated by TCRdb to between 2014 and 2016). Context from the whole study: In model experiments, template switching captured about one uniquely barcoded TCR beta cDNA molecule for every two T cells. Using deep sequencing normalized with unique cDNA molecular identifiers, the study measured how TCR beta repertoire diversity changes with age. Four age groups were formed from the donors: young (average around 15 years), middle-aged (just under 40), aged (approximately 60) and long-lived (about 75). To avoid experimental bias, donors of different ages were randomly spread across the sequencing lanes. Two additional independent replicas of 1 million unique cDNA reads from the same blood draw were analyzed for two donors (one aged 18 to 30 and one aged 80 or older). Study-wide conclusions, independent of this receptor: Because profiling used bulk unsorted PBMCs, naive and antigen-experienced compartments could not be compared conclusively. Estimates of total diversity based on one million sequenced T cells were regarded as lower bounds and as underestimates. Observed TCR beta diversity per million T cells fell roughly linearly with age, and a significant reduction was already apparent by age around 40. A strong correlation was found between observed TCR beta diversity and the percentage of naive T cells measured by flow cytometry. Donor CMV infection status was unknown, potentially confounding age-related changes in expanded clonotypes. Compared with the aged group, the long-lived group had more naive CD4+ T cells, fewer expanded clones and increased TCR diversity, suggesting age selection.

According to the germline V gene (reference sequence), CDR1 reads DFQATT and CDR2 reads SNEGSKA. Spanning cysteine to phenylalanine, the CDR3 consists of 15 amino acids. The retained sequence is limited to the CDR3, 45 bases, with the frame set at the first base. V and J lose 0 bases and 3 bases, and a span of 14 bases separates them. Library preparation was by 5' RACE. Sequenced on an Illumina HiSeq 2500. The second PCR ran for roughly 7 to 11 cycles and used a J-beta primer mix along with a sample-barcoded 5' primer. A template-switch 5' adaptor carrying 12 random nucleotides introduced a unique molecular identifier onto each TCR beta cDNA molecule. Each sample yielded at least 2.5 million CDR3-containing paired-end reads. First-strand cDNA synthesis was performed from all RNA using the Mint cDNA synthesis kit, with priming by a TRBC-specific oligonucleotide. Following uracil-DNA glycosylase treatment, a first 18-cycle PCR with universal primers M1SS and BC2_uni_R was performed on all cDNA. The original methods were these. For normalization, 1 million high-quality reads were randomly selected from each sample, with every read carrying a distinct molecular identifier. Instead of being binned into consensus sequences, reads that shared molecular identifiers were thrown out. CDR3 identification, clonotype clustering and error correction used MiTCR with a Q25 quality threshold and the strictest error-elimination algorithm. A nonparametric unseen species model with Euler transformation was used to estimate lower-bound total TCR beta diversity. TCRdb reanalyzed the raw reads on its own, using fastp at Q25 for trimming and MiXCR for clone calling, and kept in-frame beta chains. All rows with the same CDR3 protein become a single entry with the most common DNA and genes. The authors' filters were not applied to this entry. Present in this sample are about 1.8 million distinct CDR3 sequences, about 50% of which were seen just once. Over 2% of the sample goes to the ten largest clones.

Systemically healthy Caucasian individuals from Russia, roughly 40 in total and aged about 6 to 100 years, were included as donors. Each donor gave around 9 milliliters of peripheral blood, collected into EDTA-treated Vacutainer tubes. Ficoll-Paque density-gradient centrifugation was used to isolate PBMCs, with at least 7 million per sample. Trizol reagent was used to extract total RNA from PBMCs, with at least 5 micrograms per sample. For every donor, an aliquot of PBMCs went through flow cytometry to measure the percentages of naive CD45RAhigh/CD27high T cells. A remark on this clonotype: Its antigen is still unknown. One base away there is no much larger clone; base qualities are not given.

This chain joins TRBV20-1 to TRBJ2-5; the D gene cannot be resolved reliably. Sequencing was done on a sample of blood. This TCR came from a woman aged 40 to 50 in good health. The CDR3 region reads CSARDPSQSKETQYF. The sequence in DNA is TGCAGTGCTAGAGATCCTAGTCAGAGCAAAGAGACCCAGTACTTC.